What follows describes a single TCR beta chain. Its antigen is unidentified. The source of the sample is a study of T cells expressing NK-cell markers. General study findings and limits: Each of six donors carried dominant NKG2C+ clonotypes accounting for about 1.0-8% of CD8+ T cells. A handful of donors showed these clonotypes also leading the CD3+CD56-NKG2C+ fraction.

It was by 5'RACE template switching with UMIs that TCR beta cDNA was made. Following a re-call of the 5' RACE reads, TCRdb has one entry per CDR3 protein and lacks DNA. Its clone listing holds roughly 380,000 distinct CDR3 sequences. This clonotype was sampled from a man aged 18-70 years in good health. The sample comprised blood T cells: a sorted CD56 or NKG2C T cell subset, CD4+ or CD8+ T cells, or bulk PBMC T cells (not recorded which).

CDR3 region: CASSLVGTENEQFF. This chain joins TRBV5-6 and TRBJ2-1; absent DNA, TCRdb's TRBD1 call cannot be checked. CDR1 and CDR2 (germline): SGHDT, YYEEEE. This CDR3 is 14 amino acids long.